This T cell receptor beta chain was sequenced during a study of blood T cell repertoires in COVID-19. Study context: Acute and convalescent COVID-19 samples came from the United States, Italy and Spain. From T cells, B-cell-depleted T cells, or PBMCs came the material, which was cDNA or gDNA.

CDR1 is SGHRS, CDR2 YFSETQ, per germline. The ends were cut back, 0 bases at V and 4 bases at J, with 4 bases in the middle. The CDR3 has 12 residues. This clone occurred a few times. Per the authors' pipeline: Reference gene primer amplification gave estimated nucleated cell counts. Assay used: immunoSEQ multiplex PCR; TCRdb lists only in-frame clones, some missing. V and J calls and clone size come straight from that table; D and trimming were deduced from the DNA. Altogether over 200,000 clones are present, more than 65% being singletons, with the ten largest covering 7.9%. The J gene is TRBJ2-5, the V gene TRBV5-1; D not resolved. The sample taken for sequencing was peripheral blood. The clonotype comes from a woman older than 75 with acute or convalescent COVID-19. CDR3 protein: CASSLDGETQYF. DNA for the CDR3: TGCGCCAGCAGCTTGGACGGAGAGACCCAGTACTTC. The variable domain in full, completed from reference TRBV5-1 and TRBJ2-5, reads KAGVTQTPRYLIKTRGQQVTLSCSPISGHRSVSWYQQTPGQGLQFLFEYFSETQRNKGNFPGRFSGRQFSNSRSEMNVSTLELGDSALYLCASSLDGETQYFGPGTRLLVL.